Below, 9 T cell receptor beta chains from the same sample are listed, as sequenced in a study of blood T cell repertoires in COVID-19. Libraries were prepared by immunoSEQ multiplex PCR; TCRdb keeps only in-frame clonotypes and omits some of them. Among around 230,000 clones listed, less than 90% were seen once. Source material: peripheral blood. The receptors stem from a woman between 65 and 79 years old with active or convalescent COVID-19.

This clone was picked up a small number of times. The chain links TRBV29-1 to TRBJ2-3; TRBD1 agrees at 8 bases. This CDR3 contains 14 residues. Trimming took 4 bases from V and 4 from J; bases not matched to a gene: 7. Germline-derived CDR1 and CDR2 are SQVTM and ANQGSEA. As DNA, the CDR3 is TGCAGCGTTGTGTATCAGGGGGCTGCAGATACGCAGTATTTT. Translation gives CSVVYQGAADTQYF.

The chain links TRBV5-6 to TRBJ2-7, with D perhaps matching TRBD2 (6 bases). The germline V gene has CDR1 SGHDT and CDR2 YYEEEE. V gave up 6 bases and J gave up 0 bases, with 13 bases separating them. The CDR3 totals 14 residues. In DNA form, the CDR3 reads TGTGCCAGCATGAAGGTGGGAGGCTCCTACGAGCAGTACTTC. Its protein product is CASMKVGGSYEQYF.

The V and J genes are TRBV3-1 (or the pseudogene TRBV3-2) and TRBJ2-3; 8 bases align to TRBD1. Germline V gene lookup returns CDR1 LGHDT and CDR2 YNNKEL (reference sequence). The V gene end was trimmed by 1 base and the J gene end by 14 bases; junction bases not matched to a gene: 8. The CDR3 has 13 residues. The DNA for the CDR3 is TGTGCCAGCAGCCAAGGGGGACAGGCCGGCCGGTATTTT. It yields the protein CASSQGGQAGRYF.

The chain links TRBV3-1 (or the pseudogene TRBV3-2) to TRBJ2-7; 7 nucleotides line up with TRBD2. CDR1 and CDR2 (germline): LGHDT, YNNKEL (reference sequence). This CDR3 is 13 amino acids long. V trimming: 1 base; J trimming: 9 bases; junction bases outside the gene matches: 6. The CDR3, as DNA: TGTGCCAGCAGCCAAGGGGGAGGGGAGGGGCAGTACTTC. The encoded protein is CASSQGGGEGQYF.

This chain joins TRBV28 and TRBJ2-5, with unresolved D. V was pared by 7 bases and J by 4 bases, with 13 bases between. Germline CDR1 MDHEN, CDR2 SYDVKM. The CDR3 has 13 amino acids. The DNA of the CDR3 is TGTGCCAGCAATCGAATTGGCCTAGAGACCCAGTACTTC. Its protein is CASNRIGLETQYF.

This chain uses TRBV4-1 with TRBJ2-2; TRBD2 agrees at 7 bases. Unmatched junction bases numbered 8, after V lost 1 base and J lost 6 bases. CDR3 size: 16 residues. Germline V lookup: CDR1 MGHRA, CDR2 YSYEKL. CDR3 nucleotides: TGCGCCAGCAGCCAAGGGCGCGGGAGTGGGGCCGGGGAGCTGTTTTTT. Translation gives CASSQGRGSGAGELFF.

The rearrangement links TRBV7-3 to TRBJ1-1; D call uncertain. The length of the CDR3 is 14 residues. Trimming took 5 bases from V and 1 from J, leaving 11 bases between them. Germline loops: CDR1 SGHTA, CDR2 FQGTGA. For the CDR3, the DNA is TGTGCCAGCAGCCTCCGGGAGGGGAACACTGAAGCTTTCTTT. This encodes CASSLREGNTEAFF.

This clone has a single count. The chain is built from TRBV9 and TRBJ1-1; 7 positions match TRBD1. The CDR3 runs 13 residues. V lost 4 bases, J lost 5 bases, and 5 bases stayed unmatched. Germline CDR1 SGDLS, CDR2 YYNGEE. The CDR3 nucleotides read TGTGCCAGCAGCTCAGACAGGGTGACTGAAGCTTTCTTT. Encoded protein: CASSSDRVTEAFF. Full variable domain (rest looked up from reference TRBV9 and TRBJ1-1): DSGVTQTPKHLITATGQRVTLRCSPRSGDLSVYWYQQSLDQGLQFLIQYYNGEERAKGNILERFSAQQFPDLHSELNLSSLELGDSALYFCASSSDRVTEAFFGQGTRLTVV.

The V call is TRBV5-1, the J call TRBJ1-1; D gene ambiguous. Trimming shortened V by 4 bases and J by 5 bases, and 21 bases separated the two germline ends. CDR1 and CDR2 from the germline V gene are SGHRS and YFSETQ. This CDR3 has 16 amino acids. The CDR3 DNA follows: TGCGCCAGCAGCCCTAGGGTCGGCGCGCGGGGTACTGAAGCTTTCTTT. This gives the protein CASSPRVGARGTEAFF.